The clone carrying this TCR beta chain was counted many times. Its target is not known. This record belongs to a study of glioma-infiltrating T cells. Study as a whole: Samples included WHO grade II oligodendrogliomas or astrocytomas and initial-diagnosis grade IV glioblastomas.

V was clipped by 5 bases and J by 6 bases, with 13 bases between them. Germline V gives CDR1 SGHTA, CDR2 FQGNSA. The CDR3 length is 13 residues. TCR alpha and beta CDR3 regions were amplified from RNA using iRepertoire nested multiplex PCR. TCRdb processed the multiplex PCR reads anew with MiXCR; each CDR3 protein has one entry. The data contain 300,000 to 400,000 distinct CDR3 sequences, more than 35% of them singletons. Study conclusions and caveats: Gliomas, especially low-grade, showed above-expected tissue-blood divergence; non-neoplastic patients showed below.

The receptor comes from a human donor with low-grade glioma or glioblastoma, undergoing nonglioma brain surgery, or in good health (not recorded which). The rearrangement uses TRBV7-2 and TRBJ1-1, with TRBD1 as a possible D gene (6 bases). What was sequenced was glioma tissue, nonneoplastic brain tissue, or PBMCs (not recorded which). This CDR3 reads CASSPGGGPEAFF. The DNA for the CDR3 is TGTGCCAGCAGCCCGGGGGGGGGGCCTGAAGCTTTCTTT.